This TCR beta chain was captured by sequencing in a study of blood T cell repertoires in COVID-19. Background on the study: The origin of the acute and convalescent COVID-19 samples was the United States, Italy and Spain.

Clones were read by immunoSEQ multiplex PCR, and TCRdb kept only the in-frame ones, dropping some. The repertoire holds approximately 150,000 clones, with over 80% as singletons. The V gene end was trimmed by 2 bases and the J gene end by 9 bases; junction bases not matched to a gene: 12. The CDR3 consists of 16 residues. Germline V lookup: CDR1 SGHRS, CDR2 YFSETQ. The sample consisted of peripheral blood. This TCR derives from a woman older than 75 with COVID-19, enrolled during active disease. This chain uses TRBV5-1 with TRBJ1-3; 9 bases match TRBD1. The DNA of the CDR3 is TGCGCCAGCAGCTTTGGGGGACAGGGCTCTCAGGGCACCATATATTTT. Protein sequence: CASSFGGQGSQGTIYF.